This is a list of T cell receptor beta chains from one sample in a study of Graves' ophthalmopathy and Graves' hyperthyroidism. A single record per CDR3 protein comes from TCRdb applying MiXCR to the multiplex PCR reads. Of some 350,000 distinct CDR3 sequences listed, roughly a sixth are singletons. The sequenced sample was peripheral blood. These receptors originate from an adult woman with stable Graves' hyperthyroidism. The CDR3 runs from the conserved cysteine through the conserved F or W. D genes are given only for firm matches. Clone sizes are given selectively: once, few, many, or a class where the clone is expanded.

d_gene	abundance	v_gene	j_gene	CDR3nt	CDR3aa
.	.	TRBV12-3/TRBV12-4	TRBJ1-1	TGTGGCAGCAGTTCCCTGGACCTGAACACTGAAGCTTTCTTT	CGSSSLDLNTEAFF
TRBD2	.	TRBV28	TRBJ2-7	TGTGCCAGCAGTTTAGAGGTAGCGGGGGTTCTGTACGAGCAGTACTTC	CASSLEVAGVLYEQYF
TRBD2	.	TRBV6-2/TRBV6-3	TRBJ2-5	TGTGCCAGCAGCACGACTAGCGGGAGTGTCGAGACCCAGTACTTC	CASSTTSGSVETQYF
TRBD1	many	TRBV29-1	TRBJ1-2	TGCAGCGTTGTTTCGGACAGGGGTGATGGCTACACCTTC	CSVVSDRGDGYTF
.	many	TRBV7-8	TRBJ2-7	TGTGCCAGCAGCCTCGGCGGTACCTACGAGCAGTACTTC	CASSLGGTYEQYF
TRBD1	many	TRBV5-4	TRBJ2-5	TGTGCCAGCAGCTTCCGGGACAGGGGAAACCAAGAGACCCAGTACTTC	CASSFRDRGNQETQYF
.	many	TRBV19	TRBJ1-1	TGTGCCAGTTCCACGACAGACACTGAAGCTTTCTTT	CASSTTDTEAFF
.	.	TRBV12-3/TRBV12-4	TRBJ1-2	TGTGCCAGCAGCAACCCCCCGGGACAAATCTATGGCTACACCTTC	CASSNPPGQIYGYTF
TRBD1	many	TRBV6-1	TRBJ2-7	TGTGCCAGCATCGAAGCCGGGACAGGGGGTTACGAGCAGTACTTC	CASIEAGTGGYEQYF
.	many	TRBV29-1	TRBJ1-3	TGCAGCGTTGTTCGGAACTCTGGAAACACCATATATTTT	CSVVRNSGNTIYF
TRBD2	many	TRBV20-1	TRBJ2-7	TGCAGTGCTAGATTAGCGGGAGCGTCCTACGAGCAGTACTTC	CSARLAGASYEQYF
.	many	TRBV24-1	TRBJ1-2	TGTGCCACCAGTGATCGGCTCCTTGGCTACACCTTC	CATSDRLLGYTF
.	many	TRBV5-6	TRBJ2-7	TGTGCCAGCAGCTTGGGAGGTGACATGTGGGTATCGTACTTC	CASSLGGDMWVSYF
.	.	TRBV28	TRBJ2-7	TGTGCCAGCAGTTTCCCCACACAGGGCGGTAGGAACGAGCAGTACTTC	CASSFPTQGGRNEQYF
TRBD1	.	TRBV12-3/TRBV12-4	TRBJ1-5	TGTGCCAACAGTTTTACAGGGGGCAATCAGCCCAAGCATTTT	CANSFTGGNQPKHF
.	.	TRBV6-1	TRBJ1-1	TGTGCCAGCAGCGTTGATAGCACAGGTTCGGTCACTGAAGCTTTCTTT	CASSVDSTGSVTEAFF
TRBD1	.	TRBV12-3/TRBV12-4	TRBJ2-7	TGTGCCAGCAGTTACCGGGACAGGGATTTGTACGAGCAGTACTTC	CASSYRDRDLYEQYF
.	.	TRBV20-1	TRBJ1-2	TGCAGTGCTAGAGATCTCACAGCCACTAACTATGGCTACACCTTC	CSARDLTATNYGYTF
TRBD1	many	TRBV7-8	TRBJ1-2	TGTGCCAGCAGCTTAGAAGTGGGACAGAGCTATGGCTACACCTTC	CASSLEVGQSYGYTF
TRBD2	many	TRBV10-3	TRBJ2-7	TGTGCCATCAGTGGACCCGGGGGACTAGCGATCGAGCAGTACTTC	CAISGPGGLAIEQYF
.	many	TRBV12-3/TRBV12-4	TRBJ1-6	TGTGCCAGCAGTTTAGGATTGGATCTTCTCCACTTT	CASSLGLDLLHF
.	many	TRBV24-1	TRBJ2-2	TGTGCCACCAGTTCAGAGTGGGCGAACACCGGGGAGCTGTTTTTT	CATSSEWANTGELFF
.	.	TRBV2	TRBJ1-5	TGTGCCAGCAGGGGGGGCAGCGATCAGCCCCAGCATTTT	CASRGGSDQPQHF
.	.	TRBV12-5	TRBJ2-1	TGTGCTAGTGGTTTGTCTCAGGGGGACTACTACAATGAGCAGTTCTTC	CASGLSQGDYYNEQFF
.	many	TRBV29-1	TRBJ2-5	TGCAGCGCCTCTCCGGGACTCCAAGAGACCCAGTACTTC	CSASPGLQETQYF
TRBD1	many	TRBV27	TRBJ2-7	TGTGCCAGCAGTTCCTGGACAGGGTCCCCCTACGAGCAGTACTTC	CASSSWTGSPYEQYF
.	many	TRBV5-1	TRBJ1-1	TGCGCCAGCAGCTGGGGCACCGGGGGATGGACTGAAGCTTTCTTT	CASSWGTGGWTEAFF
.	many	TRBV28	TRBJ1-3	TGTGCCAGCAGTTTCCGGTCGAACTCTGGAAACACCATATATTTT	CASSFRSNSGNTIYF
TRBD2	many	TRBV15	TRBJ2-5	TGTGCCACCAGCAGAGAGGCGGGACTAGCGGGAGGGACCCGGGAGACCCAGTACTTC	CATSREAGLAGGTRETQYF
.	many	TRBV29-1	TRBJ2-2	TGCAGCGTTTTCAGTTACACCGGGGAGCTGTTTTTT	CSVFSYTGELFF
TRBD2	many	TRBV10-2	TRBJ2-7	TGCGCCAGCAGTGAGTCGGGGACTAGCGGCTACGAGCAGTACTTC	CASSESGTSGYEQYF
TRBD1	many	TRBV6-2/TRBV6-3	TRBJ2-7	TGTGCCAGCACGAGCACACAACAGGGGGACGATCGGAACTTC	CASTSTQQGDDRNF
.	.	TRBV27	TRBJ2-3	TGTGCCAGCAGTCCCCCTAGGACCGGTTACACAGATACGCAGTATTTT	CASSPPRTGYTDTQYF
.	many	TRBV29-1	TRBJ1-2	TGCAGCGTTGAAGAAGGGCAGTACTATGGCTACACCTTC	CSVEEGQYYGYTF
TRBD1	many	TRBV28	TRBJ2-7	TGTGCCAGCAGTGACCCTAGGACAGGGACGACCTACGAGCAGTACTTC	CASSDPRTGTTYEQYF
.	.	TRBV25-1	TRBJ2-2	TGTGCCAGCAGTGAATCTCGGGTAAATGCCGGGGAGCTGTTTTTT	CASSESRVNAGELFF
.	.	TRBV7-8	TRBJ1-5	TGTGCCAGCAGTTCCTACAGGGTTCCGGCGAATCAGCCCCAGCATTTT	CASSSYRVPANQPQHF
.	many	TRBV12-3/TRBV12-4	TRBJ1-5	TGTGCCAGCAGTTTCGCAGGGTTATGGAATCAGCCCCAGCATTTT	CASSFAGLWNQPQHF
TRBD2	once	TRBV25-1	TRBJ2-5	TGTGCCAGCAGTGAATCGCTAGCGGGAGTGGAGACCCAGTACTTC	CASSESLAGVETQYF
.	many	TRBV6-1	TRBJ2-2	TGTGCCAGCAGTGGGGGGGACACCGGGGAGCTGTTTTTT	CASSGGDTGELFF
.	many	TRBV2	TRBJ1-5	TGTGCCAGCAGCGAGCTGCCCCCCCTGGGAGTACAGCCCCAGCATTTT	CASSELPPLGVQPQHF
TRBD2	many	TRBV6-5	TRBJ2-5	TGTGCCAGCAGTTTAAGCGGGAGAGGTCAAGAGACCCAGTACTTC	CASSLSGRGQETQYF
.	many	TRBV30	TRBJ1-5	TGTGCCTGGAGTGTGAAGGGTTTTGGCCAGCCCCAGCATTTT	CAWSVKGFGQPQHF